These 32 T cell receptor beta chains originate from one sample sequenced in a study of blood T cell repertoires in COVID-19. TCRdb's copy holds only in-frame clones and misses some; the assay was immunoSEQ multiplex PCR. Of 150,000 to 190,000 clones listed, about four fifths are singletons. Source material: peripheral blood. The source of these receptors is a man aged 60 to 75 with acute or convalescent COVID-19.

The chain recombines TRBV5-4 with TRBJ2-5; 9 positions match TRBD1. J was trimmed by 3 bases and V by 4 bases; bases with no gene match: 1. The CDR3 is made up of 13 amino acids. Germline V CDR1 and CDR2: SGHNT, YYREEE (reference sequence). CDR3 protein: CASSRDREETQYF. CDR3 sequence (DNA): TGTGCCAGCAGCAGGGACAGGGAAGAGACCCAGTACTTC.

The chain recombines TRBV5-5 with TRBJ2-5, with D possibly being TRBD2 (6 bases). V was pared by 4 bases and J by 2 bases, with 18 bases between. Germline CDR1 reads SGHKS; CDR2 reads YYEKEE (reference sequence). The CDR3 covers 16 residues. The CDR3 nucleotides read TGTGCCAGCAGCGACAATCCGGGACTTTTACAAGAGACCCAGTACTTC. This encodes CASSDNPGLLQETQYF.

This chain connects TRBV11-2 to TRBJ2-6; D ambiguous. Germline CDR1 SGHAT, CDR2 FQNNGV. This CDR3 has 16 amino acids. The ends were cut back, 1 base at V and 2 bases at J, with 9 bases in the middle. CDR3 nucleotides: TGTGCCAGCAGCTTAGGGCCCGCCCCTGGGGCCAACGTCCTGACTTTC. Encoded protein: CASSLGPAPGANVLTF.

The chain couples TRBV25-1 to TRBJ1-5; D is unclear. Germline CDR1 MGHDK, CDR2 SYGVNS. The CDR3 loop spans 10 amino acids. V was pared by 11 bases and J by 5 bases, with 7 bases between. CDR3 amino acids: CALRDQPQHF. For the CDR3, the DNA is TGTGCCCTGAGGGATCAGCCCCAGCATTTT.

The J gene is TRBJ1-1, the V gene TRBV3-1 (or the pseudogene TRBV3-2), with 7 positions matching TRBD1. Trimming at V came to 6 bases and at J to 1 base, leaving 5 bases not matched to a gene. The CDR3 contains 14 residues. Germline assignment: CDR1 LGHDT and CDR2 YNNKEL (reference sequence). CDR3 bases: TGTGCCAGCAGTCGACAGGGACCGAACACTGAAGCTTTCTTT. Encoded protein: CASSRQGPNTEAFF.

The V and J genes are TRBV18 and TRBJ1-5; TRBD1 matches at 10 bases. Germline V gives CDR1 KGHSH, CDR2 LQKENI. This CDR3 spans 16 amino acids. With V trimmed by 3 bases and J by 2 bases, 4 bases remained unmatched. CDR3 sequence (DNA): TGTGCCAGCTCACCTACCGGGACAGGGGGCAATCAGCCCCAGCATTTT. Protein: CASSPTGTGGNQPQHF.

The V gene is TRBV28, the J gene TRBJ1-3, with a weak D call TRBD1 (5 bases). Germline CDR1 MDHEN, CDR2 SYDVKM. V was clipped by 10 bases and J by 4 bases, with 11 bases between them. The length of the CDR3 is 12 residues. The CDR3 sequence: CAIRGGGNTIYF. CDR3 bases: TGTGCCATCCGGGGGGGAGGAAACACCATATATTTT. The whole variable domain, filled in from reference TRBV28 and TRBJ1-3, reads DVKVTQSSRYLVKRTGEKVFLECVQDMDHENMFWYRQDPGLGLRLIYFSYDVKMKEKGDIPEGYSVSREKKERFSLILESASTNQTSMYLCAIRGGGNTIYFGEGSWLTVV.

The rearrangement uses TRBV24-1 and TRBJ2-3; 11 nucleotides align to TRBD2. Germline loops: CDR1 KGHDR, CDR2 SFDVKD. This CDR3 has 16 amino acids. J gave up 3 bases and V 4 bases, and 5 bases lay outside the gene matches. The CDR3 protein is CATSEASGRQTDTQYF. The CDR3 DNA follows: TGTGCCACCAGTGAAGCTAGCGGGAGGCAGACAGATACGCAGTATTTT.

V gene TRBV6-5 combines with J gene TRBJ1-2; 7 bases map to TRBD1. Germline CDR1 and CDR2: MNHEY and SVGAGI. Unmatched junction bases numbered 5, after V lost 4 bases and J lost 3 bases. This CDR3 spans 14 amino acids. CDR3 DNA sequence: TGTGCCAGCAGTTCCGCCGGGACAGACTATGGCTACACCTTC. Amino acids: CASSSAGTDYGYTF.

The gene calls are TRBV5-1 and TRBJ2-7; the D gene is possibly TRBD2 (6 bases). Trimming pared 5 bases from V and 1 base from J, leaving 16 bases between. This CDR3 is built from 15 residues. Germline CDR1 is SGHRS and CDR2 is YFSETQ. CDR3 loop: CASRAGTGGSYEQYF. CDR3 nucleotide sequence: TGCGCCAGCAGGGCCGGGACTGGGGGATCCTACGAGCAGTACTTC.

The count of this clone is one. The chain carries TRBV18 and TRBJ2-5, with 9 bases identical to TRBD2. The CDR3 extends over 15 amino acids. In germline, CDR1 is KGHSH, CDR2 LQKENI. Trimming cost V 4 bases and J 4 bases; bases outside gene matches: 7. CDR3 in amino acids: CASSRSGGSGETQYF. The CDR3 bases are TGTGCCAGCTCACGGAGCGGGGGGTCCGGAGAGACCCAGTACTTC. Full variable domain (rest looked up from reference TRBV18 and TRBJ2-5): NAGVMQNPRHLVRRRGQEARLRCSPMKGHSHVYWYRQLPEEGLKFMVYLQKENIIDESGMPKERFSAEFPKEGPSILRIQQVVRGDSAAYFCASSRSGGSGETQYFGPGTRLLVL.

The gene calls are TRBV9 and TRBJ2-5, with TRBD2 identical over 9 bases. J lost 2 bases, V lost 0 bases, and 8 bases had no gene match. The CDR3 extends over 17 amino acids. Germline CDR1 is SGDLS and CDR2 is YYNGEE. As DNA, the CDR3 is TGTGCCAGCAGCGTAGCCCCCGGGACTAGCTTGCAAGAGACCCAGTACTTC. Translating it yields CASSVAPGTSLQETQYF. The complete variable domain, with remaining parts taken from reference TRBV9 and TRBJ2-5, reads DSGVTQTPKHLITATGQRVTLRCSPRSGDLSVYWYQQSLDQGLQFLIQYYNGEERAKGNILERFSAQQFPDLHSELNLSSLELGDSALYFCASSVAPGTSLQETQYFGPGTRLLVL.

The chain couples TRBV4-3 to TRBJ1-4, with D maybe TRBD1 (6 bases). V dropped 5 bases and J dropped 8 bases, with 15 bases sitting between them. The CDR3 is 14 residues long. Germline V gene sequence: CDR1 LGHNA, CDR2 YSLEER. The CDR3, as DNA: TGCGCCAGCAGCGACCCCAGCAGGGGCGAAAAACTGTTTTTT. Translated, it gives CASSDPSRGEKLFF.

This rearrangement joins TRBV19 to TRBJ1-5; D might be TRBD1 (6 bases). The CDR3 has 15 residues. Germline V lookup: CDR1 LNHDA, CDR2 SQIVND (reference sequence). V lost 6 bases to trimming and J lost 3 bases, with 15 bases between them. CDR3 DNA: TGTGCCAGTAGCCCTTACAGGGCTCACAATCAGCCCCAGCATTTT. This codes for CASSPYRAHNQPQHF.

The chain employs TRBV6-5 and TRBJ1-1; TRBD1 aligns across 10 bases. The CDR3 loop spans 13 amino acids. Germline assignment: CDR1 MNHEY and CDR2 SVGAGI. V was clipped by 11 bases and J by 5 bases; unmatched bases: 8. The CDR3 here is CAASTGGRTEAFF. In DNA, the CDR3 is TGTGCCGCATCGACAGGGGGCCGGACTGAAGCTTTCTTT.

The chain has TRBV3-1 (or the pseudogene TRBV3-2) and TRBJ2-3; no firm D call. The germline gives CDR1 LGHDT, CDR2 YNNKEL (reference sequence). V lost 7 bases, J lost 7 bases, and 6 bases lay in between. The CDR3 sequence is 10 residues long. Here the CDR3 reads CASTPNTQYF. For the CDR3, the DNA is TGTGCCAGCACCCCCAATACGCAGTATTTT.

This rearrangement joins TRBV19 to TRBJ1-5; maybe TRBD1 (6 bases). Germline V lookup: CDR1 LNHDA, CDR2 SQIVND (reference sequence). The CDR3 consists of 15 residues. The ends were cut back, 2 bases at V and 4 bases at J, with 12 bases in the middle. CDR3 sequence: CASSITQGANQPQHF. DNA of the CDR3: TGTGCCAGTAGTATAACACAGGGAGCGAATCAGCCCCAGCATTTT.

This chain uses TRBV5-1 with TRBJ1-6; 8 nucleotides agree with TRBD1. Looked up from germline, CDR1 is SGHRS and CDR2 is YFSETQ. With 4 bases clipped from V and 0 bases from J, the junction kept 6 bases outside the gene matches. This CDR3 is 17 amino acids long. The CDR3 sequence: CASSPGQGSSYNSPLHF. The CDR3 coding sequence is TGCGCCAGCAGCCCCGGACAGGGAAGCTCCTATAATTCACCCCTCCACTTT.

The J gene is TRBJ1-1, the V gene TRBV7-9; 8 nucleotides align to TRBD1. Germline V gives CDR1 SEHNR, CDR2 FQNEAQ (reference sequence). The CDR3 consists of 11 residues. J was trimmed by 11 bases and V by 7 bases; bases with no gene match: 6. The CDR3 nucleotides are TGTGCCAGCATGAAGGACAGGGTCGCTTTCTTT. Encoded protein: CASMKDRVAFF.

With regard to this clone: Other DNA sequences in this sample translate to the same CDR3. The CDR3 DNA follows: TGTGCCAGCAGCCGCCCCGGTCAGGGCTACGAGCAGTACTTC. It yields the protein CASSRPGQGYEQYF. The V gene is TRBV27, the J gene TRBJ2-7, with D perhaps TRBD1 (5 bases). CDR1 and CDR2 from the germline V gene are MNHEY and SMNVEV (reference sequence). V lost 6 bases and J lost 3, with 15 bases in between. This CDR3 is built from 14 residues.

The rearrangement uses TRBV7-9 and TRBJ1-1, with D possibly TRBD1 on 6 matching bases. Germline V gives CDR1 SEHNR, CDR2 FQNEAQ (reference sequence). Trimming pared 1 base from V and 1 base from J, leaving 16 bases between. This CDR3 is built from 17 residues. CDR3 protein: CASSLGFERRGNTEAFF. For the CDR3, the DNA is TGTGCCAGCAGCTTAGGTTTTGAGCGCAGGGGGAACACTGAAGCTTTCTTT.

V and J are TRBV18 and TRBJ1-4; maybe TRBD1 (5 bases). The germline V and J ends were trimmed by 3 bases and 3 bases, with 11 bases remaining between them. The germline gives CDR1 KGHSH, CDR2 LQKENI. The CDR3 is 15 amino acids. CDR3 region: CASSPSRQPNEKLFF. In DNA, the CDR3 is TGTGCCAGCTCACCCTCCCGACAGCCTAATGAAAAACTGTTTTTT.

The chain joins TRBV19 to TRBJ2-2, with a weak D call TRBD1 (6 bases). The germline gives CDR1 LNHDA, CDR2 SQIVND (reference sequence). V was pared by 4 bases and J by 1 base, with 10 bases between. This CDR3 is built from 15 residues. The CDR3 coding sequence is TGTGCCAGTAGTACCTTGACAGGGAACACCGGGGAGCTGTTTTTT. Translated, it gives CASSTLTGNTGELFF.

V gene TRBV6-5 combines with J gene TRBJ2-2, with 7 positions matching TRBD1. This CDR3 is built from 15 residues. The V segment lost 7 bases and the J segment 1 base; nucleotides outside the gene matches: 6. CDR1 is MNHEY and CDR2 is SVGAGI in the germline V gene. CDR3 loop: CASTDRARNTGELFF. CDR3 DNA sequence: TGTGCCAGCACAGACAGGGCCCGGAACACCGGGGAGCTGTTTTTT.

The V call is TRBV11-1, the J call TRBJ2-5, with TRBD1 matching over 10 bases. The CDR3 runs 14 residues. CDR1 is SGHAT and CDR2 is FQDESV in the germline V gene (reference sequence). With 2 bases clipped from V and 5 bases from J, the junction kept 2 bases outside the gene matches. This CDR3 reads CASSLPGQGETQYF. CDR3 sequence (DNA): TGTGCCAGCAGCTTACCGGGACAGGGGGAGACCCAGTACTTC.

The genes are TRBV6-5 and TRBJ2-5; D may be TRBD1 (7 bases). V lost 4 bases and J lost 5, with 14 bases in between. CDR1 and CDR2 (germline): MNHEY, SVGAGI. The CDR3 covers 14 residues. CDR3 bases: TGTGCCAGCAGTTGGAGGGGGCTGGGGGAGACCCAGTACTTC. As protein: CASSWRGLGETQYF.

A single count supports this clone. The chain uses TRBV12-3 or TRBV12-4 and TRBJ2-2; 9 nucleotides agree with TRBD1. The CDR3 length is 13 residues. V was clipped by 6 bases and J by 6 bases; unmatched bases: 2. The DNA for the CDR3 is TGTGCCAGCAGGGGACAGGGTCCCGGGGAGCTGTTTTTT. This encodes CASRGQGPGELFF.

J is TRBJ1-3 and V is TRBV6-2 or TRBV6-3; D not resolved. Trimming removed 2 bases at V and 0 bases at J, with 20 bases between. The CDR3 consists of 19 residues. Per germline, CDR1 MNHEY and CDR2 SVGEGT. In nucleotides, the CDR3 is TGTGCCAGCAGTTACCCACTCAATGAGCGGCTCTTCTCTGGAAACACCATATATTTT. Protein sequence: CASSYPLNERLFSGNTIYF.

The chain couples TRBV5-4 to TRBJ1-2; the match to TRBD1 covers 8 bases. Germline assignment: CDR1 SGHNT and CDR2 YYREEE (reference sequence). The junction had 5 bases not matched to a gene; V was cut back by 4 bases and J by 0 bases. The CDR3 totals 15 residues. The CDR3: CASSVPGQANYGYTF. In DNA form, the CDR3 reads TGTGCCAGCAGCGTACCGGGACAGGCTAACTATGGCTACACCTTC.

The genes are TRBV24-1 and TRBJ2-1; possible D gene TRBD2, 5 bases. The V gene's germline CDR1 is KGHDR and CDR2 SFDVKD. Trimming took off 5 bases at V and 6 bases at J, with 10 bases between the two ends. The CDR3 covers 13 residues. This CDR3 reads CATSVSGSNEQFF. CDR3 DNA sequence: TGTGCCACCAGTGTAAGCGGAAGCAATGAGCAGTTCTTC.

The CDR3 DNA follows: TGTGCCAGCAGTGGGACAGGGGGCTCGTACGAGCAGTACTTC. Residues: CASSGTGGSYEQYF. The chain carries TRBV28 and TRBJ2-7; 12 bases are shared with TRBD1. V lost 5 bases, J lost 4 bases, and 3 bases stayed unmatched. This CDR3 region has 14 residues. Germline V gene sequence: CDR1 MDHEN, CDR2 SYDVKM.

This clone was observed a few times. The chain recombines TRBV2 with TRBJ1-5, with D hard to call. V lost 6 bases, J lost 6 bases, and 12 bases lay in between. The CDR3 is 13 amino acids. Germline V gives CDR1 SNHLY, CDR2 FYNNEI. CDR3 DNA: TGTGCCAGCAGGCAACAGCTTGGTCAGCCCCAGCATTTT. It encodes CASRQQLGQPQHF.